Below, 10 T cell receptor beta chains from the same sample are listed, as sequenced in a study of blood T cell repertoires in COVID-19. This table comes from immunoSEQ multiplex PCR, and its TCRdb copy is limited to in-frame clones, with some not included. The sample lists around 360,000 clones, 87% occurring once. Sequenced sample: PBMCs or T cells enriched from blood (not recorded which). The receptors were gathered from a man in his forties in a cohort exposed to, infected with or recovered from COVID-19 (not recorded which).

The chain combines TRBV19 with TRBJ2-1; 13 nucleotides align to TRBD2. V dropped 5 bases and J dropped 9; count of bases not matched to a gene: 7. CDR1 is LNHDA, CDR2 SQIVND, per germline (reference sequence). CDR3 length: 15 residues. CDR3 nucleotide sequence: TGTGCCAGTAGTCCTCCGGGACTAGCGGGACCTGAGCAGTTCTTC. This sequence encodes CASSPPGLAGPEQFF.

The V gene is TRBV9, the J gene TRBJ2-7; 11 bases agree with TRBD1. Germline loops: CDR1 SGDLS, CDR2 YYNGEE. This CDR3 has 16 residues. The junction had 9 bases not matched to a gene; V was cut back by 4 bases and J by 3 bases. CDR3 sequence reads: CASSLGGGTGGYEQYF. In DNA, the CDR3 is TGTGCCAGCAGCCTAGGCGGTGGGACAGGGGGCTACGAGCAGTACTTC. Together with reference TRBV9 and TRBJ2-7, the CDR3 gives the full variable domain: DSGVTQTPKHLITATGQRVTLRCSPRSGDLSVYWYQQSLDQGLQFLIQYYNGEERAKGNILERFSAQQFPDLHSELNLSSLELGDSALYFCASSLGGGTGGYEQYFGPGTRLTVT.

The CDR3: CASSLARQGGGYQPQHF. DNA for the CDR3: TGTGCCAGCAGCTTGGCCCGACAGGGAGGCGGATATCAGCCCCAGCATTTT. The J gene is TRBJ1-5, the V gene TRBV5-6, with TRBD1 matching 7 bases. This CDR3 has 17 amino acids. Unmatched junction bases numbered 11, after V lost 0 bases and J lost 5 bases. Germline CDR1 and CDR2: SGHDT and YYEEEE.

DNA of the CDR3: TGTGCCAGCAGCAAACTACCGGAGCCAGGGGACTCCTACGAGCAGTACTTC. This translates into CASSKLPEPGDSYEQYF. The rearrangement uses TRBV21-1 and TRBJ2-7; the DNA was not compared with TRBD1, the D call given in the table. TRBV21-1 is a listed pseudogene. This CDR3 is 17 amino acids long.

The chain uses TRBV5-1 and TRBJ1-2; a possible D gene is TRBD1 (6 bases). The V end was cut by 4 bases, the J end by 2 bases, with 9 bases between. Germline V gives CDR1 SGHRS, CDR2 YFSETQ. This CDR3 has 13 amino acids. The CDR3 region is CASSPQGNYGYTF. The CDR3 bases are TGCGCCAGCAGCCCCCAGGGGAACTATGGCTACACCTTC.

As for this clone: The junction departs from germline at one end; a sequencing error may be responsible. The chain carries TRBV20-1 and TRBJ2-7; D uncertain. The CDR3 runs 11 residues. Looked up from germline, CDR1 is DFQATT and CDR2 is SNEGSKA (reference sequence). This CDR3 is CSAGTMYGQYF. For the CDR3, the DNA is TGCAGTGCTGGAACTATGTACGGGCAGTACTTC.

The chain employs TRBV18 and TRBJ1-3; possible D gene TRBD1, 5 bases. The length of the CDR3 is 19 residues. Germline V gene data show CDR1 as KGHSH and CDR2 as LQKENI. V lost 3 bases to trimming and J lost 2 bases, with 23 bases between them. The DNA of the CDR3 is TGTGCCAGCTCACCCCAACAGCTGAGCAGGGCAGGGCCTGGAAACACCATATATTTT. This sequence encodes CASSPQQLSRAGPGNTIYF.

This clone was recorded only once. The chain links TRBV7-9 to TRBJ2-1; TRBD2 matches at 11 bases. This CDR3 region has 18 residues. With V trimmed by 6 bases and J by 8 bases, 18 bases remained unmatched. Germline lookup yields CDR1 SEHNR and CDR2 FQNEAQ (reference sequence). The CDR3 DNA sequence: TGTGCCAGCAGACACCTCCCTAGCGGGAGGACGGGCGCGCATGAGCAGTTCTTC. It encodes CASRHLPSGRTGAHEQFF.

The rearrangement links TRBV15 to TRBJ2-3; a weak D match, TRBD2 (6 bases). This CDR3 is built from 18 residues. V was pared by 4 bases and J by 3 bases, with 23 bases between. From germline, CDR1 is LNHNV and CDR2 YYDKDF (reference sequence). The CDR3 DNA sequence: TGTGCCACCAGCAATGGAGGGCGACTAGGGCCTCCGACAGATACGCAGTATTTT. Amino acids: CATSNGGRLGPPTDTQYF. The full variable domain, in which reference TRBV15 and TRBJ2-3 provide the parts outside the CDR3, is DAMVIQNPRYQVTQFGKPVTLSCSQTLNHNVMYWYQQKSSQAPKLLFHYYDKDFNNEADTPDNFQSRRPNTSFCFLDIRSPGLGDTAMYLCATSNGGRLGPPTDTQYFGPGTRLTVL.

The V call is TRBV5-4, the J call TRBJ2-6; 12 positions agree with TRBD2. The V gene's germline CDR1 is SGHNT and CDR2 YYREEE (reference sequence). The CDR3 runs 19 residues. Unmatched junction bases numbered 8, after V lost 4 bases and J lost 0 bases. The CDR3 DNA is TGTGCCAGCAGCAGAGGGACTAGCGGGCCTTCCTCTGGGGCCAACGTCCTGACTTTC. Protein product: CASSRGTSGPSSGANVLTF.